The text below deals with one T cell receptor beta chain. These data are taken from a study of early T cells in non-severe SARS-CoV-2 infection. Individual cDNA molecules received unique molecular identifiers. TCRdb re-analysed the 5' RACE reads in MiXCR, keeping a single row per CDR3 protein. In the table there are 50,000 or so distinct CDR3 sequences, roughly 8% of which are singletons. The V and J ends lost 1 base and 0 bases respectively, with 5 bases between them. CDR3 length: 14 residues. Germline V lookup: CDR1 SEHNR, CDR2 FQNEAQ (reference sequence). The sequence was collected from an adult who was a healthcare worker with PCR-confirmed SARS-CoV-2 infection or an uninfected control (not recorded which). The source material was whole blood. V gene TRBV7-9 combines with J gene TRBJ2-3; D remains unclear. CDR3 sequence reads: CASSLEDSTDTQYF. In DNA, the CDR3 is TGTGCCAGCAGCTTAGAAGACAGCACAGATACGCAGTATTTT.